The 23 T cell receptor beta chains below were found in one sample sequenced in a study of T-cell memory formation after mild COVID-19 (dated by TCRdb to about 2021). Library preparation was by 5' RACE. These reads were obtained on an Illumina NovaSeq 6000. TCRdb trimmed public reads at Q25 via fastp, called clones via MiXCR and kept in-frame beta chains. CDR3 protein duplicates are merged, each entry listing the most common genes and DNA. The sample table records about 280,000 distinct CDR3 sequences; 7% to 10% of these occur just once. 20% to 25% of the sample is in the top ten clones. The sample taken for sequencing was PBMCs or a T cell subset sorted from them (not recorded which). The source is a man aged 18-30 years who had mild COVID-19 (a few samples of this study predate the infection). The sample titles of this study are shuffled in the database, so cell type and time point are left out; the donor was told from shared clones.

This clonotype was counted between two and nine times. This rearrangement joins TRBV6-2 or TRBV6-3 to TRBJ1-5; no definite D call. The ends were cut back, 4 bases at V and 0 bases at J, with 10 bases in the middle. Germline CDR1 reads MNHEY; CDR2 reads SVGEGT. CDR3 length: 15 amino acids. The CDR3 DNA follows: TGTGCCAGCAGTTTCTATGGGGATAGCAATCAGCCCCAGCATTTT. This encodes CASSFYGDSNQPQHF.

This chain uses TRBV7-9 with TRBJ1-1; D might be TRBD1 (5 bases). CDR1 is SEHNR, CDR2 FQNEAQ, per germline (reference sequence). V lost 4 bases, J lost 3 bases, and 12 bases lay in between. The CDR3 consists of 14 residues. CDR3 bases: TGTGCCAGCAGCTCCAGGACACCTTACACTGAAGCTTTCTTT. Amino acids: CASSSRTPYTEAFF.

This clonotype was detected a few times. The gene calls are TRBV7-9 and TRBJ1-2; D is perhaps TRBD1 (5 bases). Between the trimmed V and J ends, which lost 5 bases and 8 bases, there was a span of 9 bases. This CDR3 comprises 11 residues. CDR1 is SEHNR and CDR2 is FQNEAQ in the germline V gene (reference sequence). CDR3: CASSRNRGYTF. In DNA form, the CDR3 reads TGTGCCAGCAGCCGGAACAGGGGCTACACCTTC.

This CDR3 reads CASSVDGGSDTQYF. CDR3 DNA sequence: TGTGCCAGCAGCGTAGACGGGGGCTCAGATACGCAGTATTTT. The rearrangement uses TRBV9 and TRBJ2-3; D is tentatively TRBD1 or TRBD2 (6 bases each). V was pared by 0 bases and J by 4 bases, with 9 bases between. Germline CDR1 SGDLS, CDR2 YYNGEE. The CDR3 spans 14 residues.

This clonotype was detected ten times or more. The CDR3 protein is CASSLGQGSLNTEAFF. The CDR3, as DNA: TGTGCCAGCAGCTTGGGGCAGGGCAGTCTGAACACTGAAGCTTTCTTT. The chain uses TRBV5-6 and TRBJ1-1; weak D call: TRBD1 (5 bases). V was shortened by 0 bases and J by 0 bases, with 12 bases between the two germline ends. Germline-derived CDR1 and CDR2 are SGHDT and YYEEEE. There are 16 residues in the CDR3.

This clonotype was counted a few times. The V gene is TRBV11-1, the J gene TRBJ2-1, with D perhaps matching TRBD2 (5 bases). The V gene lost 10 bases and the J gene lost 1 base, with 11 bases spanning the gap. This CDR3 contains 13 residues. The germline V gene encodes CDR1 SGHAT and CDR2 FQDESV (reference sequence). CDR3 nucleotide sequence: TGTGCCACTGAGAGGGAATCCTACAATGAGCAGTTCTTC. Translation: CATERESYNEQFF.

J is TRBJ2-5 and V is TRBV20-1, with D unclear. Germline V gives CDR1 DFQATT, CDR2 SNEGSKA (reference sequence). CDR3 length: 14 amino acids. Trimming took 3 bases from V and 1 from J, leaving 12 bases between them. The CDR3 bases are TGCAGTGCTAGGGCAGTCGTACCCCAAGAGACCCAGTACTTC. Its translation is CSARAVVPQETQYF.

A few counts support this clonotype. The V and J genes are TRBV9 and TRBJ2-7; D perhaps matches TRBD2 (6 bases). The V end was cut by 3 bases, the J end by 5 bases, with 15 bases between. The CDR3 totals 14 residues. Germline loops: CDR1 SGDLS, CDR2 YYNGEE. CDR3 nucleotide sequence: TGTGCCAGCAGCGCTGCTATTGGCGGGGACGAGCAGTACTTC. Translating gives CASSAAIGGDEQYF. Variable domain in full (rest from reference TRBV9 and TRBJ2-7): DSGVTQTPKHLITATGQRVTLRCSPRSGDLSVYWYQQSLDQGLQFLIQYYNGEERAKGNILERFSAQQFPDLHSELNLSSLELGDSALYFCASSAAIGGDEQYFGPGTRLTVT.

This clonotype came up a few times. V usage is TRBV3-1 and J usage is TRBJ1-2; 8 positions agree with TRBD1. Germline V gene sequence: CDR1 LGHDT, CDR2 YNNKEL (reference sequence). This CDR3 has 13 residues. With 3 bases clipped from V and 8 bases from J, the junction kept 5 bases outside the gene matches. The CDR3 bases are TGTGCCAGCAGCCAGACAGGGGAACAAGGCTACACCTTC. Protein: CASSQTGEQGYTF.

The genes are TRBV4-1 and TRBJ2-3; perhaps D is TRBD1 or TRBD2 (5 bases each). V was clipped by 4 bases and J by 6 bases, with 11 bases between them. Germline V gene data show CDR1 as MGHRA and CDR2 as YSYEKL. The CDR3 consists of 13 residues. The DNA for the CDR3 is TGCGCCAGCAGCCGCCGCGAGGGGGATACGCAGTATTTT. It translates to CASSRREGDTQYF.

Only a few counts were recorded for this clonotype. The chain carries TRBV7-2 and TRBJ1-5; possibly TRBD1 for D (6 bases). V was cut by 2 bases and J by 5 bases, with 10 bases left in between. CDR1 and CDR2 (germline): SGHTA, FQGNSA. There are 14 residues in the CDR3. The CDR3 DNA sequence: TGTGCCAGCAGCTTACTTACAGGGTATCAGCCCCAGCATTTT. This translates into CASSLLTGYQPQHF.

In this sample, this clonotype turned up many times. The genes are TRBV6-1 and TRBJ2-7; D is tentatively TRBD1 or TRBD2 (6 bases each). V was trimmed by 3 bases and J by 0 bases, leaving 15 bases between them. The germline V gene has CDR1 MNHNS and CDR2 SASEGT. The CDR3 extends over 16 amino acids. In DNA form, the CDR3 reads TGTGCCAGCAGTGACGAGGGGGGCGGAAGCTCCTACGAGCAGTACTTC. It is translated as CASSDEGGGSSYEQYF.

This clonotype showed up just a few times. The chain combines TRBV7-2 with TRBJ2-1; D possibly corresponds to TRBD1 (6 bases). Per the germline V gene, CDR1 is SGHTA and CDR2 is FQGNSA. Between the trimmed V and J ends, which lost 5 bases and 4 bases, there was a span of 9 bases. The CDR3 runs to 13 residues. This chain's CDR3 is CASSRQEYNEQFF. The CDR3 DNA reads as TGTGCCAGCAGCAGACAGGAATACAATGAGCAGTTCTTC.

The sample holds a few counts of this clonotype. V gene TRBV30 combines with J gene TRBJ1-5, with D unresolved. The germline V gene encodes CDR1 GTSNPN and CDR2 SVGIG (reference sequence). The ends were cut back, 3 bases at V and 0 bases at J, with 6 bases in the middle. The CDR3 covers 13 residues. The CDR3 reads CAWSILSNQPQHF. CDR3 nucleotide sequence: TGTGCCTGGAGCATACTTAGCAATCAGCCCCAGCATTTT.

V and J are TRBV19 and TRBJ1-1, with a possible D match to TRBD1 (6 bases). The V end lost 5 bases, the J end lost 4 bases, and 11 bases lay between the germline ends. CDR1 and CDR2 (germline): LNHDA, SQIVND (reference sequence). The CDR3 spans 13 residues. The CDR3 spells CASSETGSTEAFF. The CDR3 DNA reads TGTGCCAGTAGTGAAACAGGGAGCACTGAAGCTTTCTTT.

This chain connects TRBV7-9 to TRBJ1-1; D call uncertain. There are 12 residues in the CDR3. Trimming left V 4 bases short and J 4 bases short, with 7 bases between. Germline V lookup: CDR1 SEHNR, CDR2 FQNEAQ (reference sequence). The CDR3 DNA sequence: TGTGCCAGCAGCTCTGAGTCCACTGAAGCTTTCTTT. As protein: CASSSESTEAFF.

V gene TRBV20-1 combines with J gene TRBJ1-6; 7 bases fit TRBD1. This CDR3 has 14 residues. J gave up 8 bases and V 5 bases, and 9 bases lay outside the gene matches. Per germline, CDR1 DFQATT and CDR2 SNEGSKA (reference sequence). CDR3 nucleotide sequence: TGCAGTGCTGAGGAACAGGGGTTGGATTCACCCCTCCACTTT. Translation: CSAEEQGLDSPLHF.

This clonotype was observed at least ten times. This sequence joins TRBV5-1 and TRBJ2-7; TRBD1 matches at 9 bases. V was pared by 4 bases and J by 6 bases, with 8 bases of the junction left unmatched. The CDR3 consists of 14 residues. Per the germline V gene, CDR1 is SGHRS and CDR2 is YFSETQ. CDR3 bases: TGCGCCAGCAGCATAGGGACAGGGCGTGGCGAGCAGTACGTC. Encoded protein: CASSIGTGRGEQYV.

There are a few counts of this clonotype. The V gene is TRBV10-3, the J gene TRBJ1-2; 7 bases match TRBD1. The CDR3 loop spans 13 amino acids. Germline trimming cut 6 bases from V and 5 bases from J; bases unmatched to any gene: 6. Germline-derived CDR1 and CDR2 are ENHRY and SYGVKD. The CDR3 is CAISAQGGYGYTF. CDR3 bases: TGTGCCATCAGCGCGCAGGGGGGGTATGGCTACACCTTC.

This clonotype came up many times. The chain recombines TRBV28 with TRBJ1-6; D is uncertain. Trimming removed 11 bases at V and 6 bases at J, with 17 bases between. The germline V gene has CDR1 MDHEN and CDR2 SYDVKM. CDR3 length equals 14 residues. The CDR3 sequence: CAGCDTGSNSPLHF. The CDR3 bases are TGTGCCGGCTGCGATACGGGGAGTAATTCACCCCTCCACTTT.

This clonotype was observed a few times. The chain joins TRBV12-3 or TRBV12-4 to TRBJ2-5; TRBD1 matches at 8 bases. The CDR3 runs to 15 residues. V shed 6 bases and J 6 bases; nucleotides not matched to a gene: 12. The CDR3 here is CASSSGQGGGKTQYF. Written as DNA, the CDR3 is TGTGCCAGCAGCTCCGGACAGGGCGGCGGAAAGACCCAGTACTTC.

V and J are TRBV6-2 or TRBV6-3 and TRBJ2-2, with no clear D. CDR3 length equals 14 residues. Trimming stripped 4 bases from V and 3 bases from J, with 9 bases between. Germline V gene data show CDR1 as MNHEY and CDR2 as SVGEGT. The CDR3 protein is CASSLQSYTGELFF. CDR3 DNA: TGTGCCAGCAGTTTACAGTCTTACACCGGGGAGCTGTTTTTT.

This chain connects TRBV29-1 to TRBJ2-2; 8 bases are shared with TRBD2. CDR1 is SQVTM and CDR2 is ANQGSEA in the germline V gene. CDR3 length: 16 amino acids. J lost 3 bases, V lost 7 bases, and 13 bases had no gene match. The CDR3 sequence: CSANGAGSGDTGELFF. The CDR3 DNA follows: TGCAGCGCGAATGGCGCTGGTAGCGGGGACACCGGGGAGCTGTTTTTT.